A selection of T cell receptor beta chains follows, all from one sample in a study of shared T cell receptors in the human thymus. TCRdb keeps only in-frame clones here, not all; method: immunoSEQ multiplex PCR. This table holds about 400,000 clones, 95% found once. Sequencing was carried out using thymocytes. The receptors were sampled from a human donor. The CDR3 runs from the conserved cysteine through the conserved F or W. Each record gives: D gene, V gene, J gene, clone size, CDR3 DNA, CDR3 protein. A D gene is named only where the DNA matches it firmly. Where a row states a size, it is once, few, many or the class of an expanded clone; other rows omit it.

D gene: NA
V gene: TRBV25-1
J gene: TRBJ2-7
clone size: NA
CDR3 DNA: TGTGCCAGCAGTGAATGGAACGAGCAGTACTTC
CDR3 protein: CASSEWNEQYF

D gene: NA
V gene: TRBV28
J gene: TRBJ2-7
clone size: NA
CDR3 DNA: TGTGCCAGCAGTTTACTTAGCAGTCGGAGGGGGCTCTCCTACGAGCAGTACTTC
CDR3 protein: CASSLLSSRRGLSYEQYF

D gene: TRBD2
V gene: TRBV14
J gene: TRBJ2-7
clone size: NA
CDR3 DNA: TGTGCCAGCAGCCAAGACCCGGGGGGTTCCACCTACGAGCAGTACTTC
CDR3 protein: CASSQDPGGSTYEQYF

D gene: TRBD1
V gene: TRBV6-6
J gene: TRBJ2-3
clone size: NA
CDR3 DNA: TGTGCCAGCAGTACCTCTCGGCAGGGGGCAGATACGCAGTATTTT
CDR3 protein: CASSTSRQGADTQYF

D gene: NA
V gene: TRBV18
J gene: TRBJ2-2
clone size: NA
CDR3 DNA: TGTGCCAGCTCGACCGGATTTAACACCGGGGAGCTGTTTTTT
CDR3 protein: CASSTGFNTGELFF

D gene: TRBD2
V gene: TRBV30
J gene: TRBJ2-5
clone size: NA
CDR3 DNA: TGTGCCTGGAGTGTACGGGGAGGGCCTTCCCTAACTTGGGAGACCCAGTACTTC
CDR3 protein: CAWSVRGGPSLTWETQYF

D gene: NA
V gene: TRBV19
J gene: TRBJ2-5
clone size: few
CDR3 DNA: TGTGCCAGTAGTATTAATGTATACGCTTGGCGAGAGACCCAGTACTTC
CDR3 protein: CASSINVYAWRETQYF

D gene: NA
V gene: TRBV28
J gene: TRBJ1-1
clone size: NA
CDR3 DNA: TGTGCCAGCAGTTTCAGATTAGGGGTAATGGGCATGAGGAACACTGAAGCTTTCTTT
CDR3 protein: CASSFRLGVMGMRNTEAFF

D gene: TRBD1
V gene: TRBV5-1
J gene: TRBJ1-2
clone size: NA
CDR3 DNA: TGCGCCAGCAGTCGAGACAGGGAGAATGGCTACACCTTC
CDR3 protein: CASSRDRENGYTF

D gene: NA
V gene: TRBV30
J gene: TRBJ2-1
clone size: NA
CDR3 DNA: TGTGCCTGGAGTGTATCCAATGAGCAGTTCTTC
CDR3 protein: CAWSVSNEQFF

D gene: NA
V gene: TRBV7-2
J gene: TRBJ2-1
clone size: NA
CDR3 DNA: TGTGCCAGCAGCTTAGGTAGGGACAATGAGCAGTTCTTC
CDR3 protein: CASSLGRDNEQFF

D gene: TRBD2
V gene: TRBV28
J gene: TRBJ2-2
clone size: NA
CDR3 DNA: TGTGCCAGCAGTTTTACCGGGACTAGGGGGACTGGGGAGCTGTTTTTT
CDR3 protein: CASSFTGTRGTGELFF